The 5 T cell receptor beta chains below were found in one sample sequenced in a study of beta chain features in type 1 diabetes. What was sequenced were expressed TCRB transcripts, since all of the isolated RNA had been reverse transcribed. Assay used: immunoSEQ multiplex PCR; TCRdb lists only in-frame clones, some missing. Among about 320,000 clones, 11% to 15% were seen once, and the ten largest hold approximately 7%. Input material: central memory CD4+ T cells from blood. All receptors derive from a man aged 25 to 45 in good health.

This clone showed up many times. CDR3 sequence (DNA): TGTGCCAGCAGCTTGTCAGGGGGGACAGATACGCAGTATTTT. Its protein is CASSLSGGTDTQYF. This rearrangement joins TRBV11-2 to TRBJ2-3, with D possibly TRBD1 on 7 matching bases. Deletions cut 3 bases from V and 3 bases from J, with 10 bases between. Germline CDR1 is SGHAT and CDR2 is FQNNGV. The CDR3 is made up of 14 amino acids.

This clone was recorded a few times. V gene TRBV6-6 combines with J gene TRBJ2-7; TRBD2 might be the D (6 bases). This CDR3 is built from 13 residues. Trimming took 7 bases from V and 0 from J, leaving 10 bases between them. The V gene's germline CDR1 is MNHNY and CDR2 SVGAGI (reference sequence). The DNA of the CDR3 is TGTGCCAGCAAGGACGGGAGCTCCTACGAGCAGTACGTC. It encodes CASKDGSSYEQYV.

This clone was seen repeatedly, ten times or more. Other DNA sequences from this sample encode an identical CDR3 as well. The chain is built from TRBV7-3 and TRBJ2-5; the match to TRBD2 covers 7 bases. The CDR3 extends over 13 amino acids. The J segment lost 5 bases and the V segment lost 1 base, leaving 1 base of the junction unmatched. Germline lookup yields CDR1 SGHTA and CDR2 FQGTGA. The CDR3 DNA reads TGTGCCAGCAGCTTAAGGGAGGGCGAGACCCAGTACTTC. This gives the protein CASSLREGETQYF.

This rearrangement joins TRBV9 to TRBJ1-2, with D perhaps matching TRBD1 (6 bases). The CDR3 covers 16 residues. The germline gives CDR1 SGDLS, CDR2 YYNGEE. V dropped 0 bases and J dropped 8 bases, with 20 bases sitting between them. This CDR3 reads CASSVEGHSLLGGYTF. CDR3 coding DNA: TGTGCCAGCAGCGTAGAGGGACACTCTCTTTTGGGGGGCTACACCTTC.

The V and J genes are TRBV2 and TRBJ2-7, with D perhaps matching TRBD1 (5 bases). CDR1 is SNHLY, CDR2 FYNNEI, per germline. The CDR3 covers 12 residues. V dropped 4 bases and J dropped 5 bases, with 9 bases sitting between them. CDR3 DNA: TGTGCCAGCAGTGTCCCAGGGAACGAGCAGTACGTC. This gives the protein CASSVPGNEQYV.